One and the same sample provided the 7 T cell receptor beta chains below, sequenced in a study of HIV-infected patients and healthy controls. The repertoire came from unfractionated whole blood and reflected all unsorted peripheral T cells. cDNA was made from approximately 0.55 ug RNA using alpha and beta constant primers. Alpha and beta chain libraries were made separately by chain-specific third strand synthesis with multiplexing indices. TCRdb used MiXCR to reprocess the 5' RACE reads, holding one entry per CDR3 protein. The table lists 7,500 to 9,500 distinct CDR3 sequences, approximately 8% of them singletons, with about 31% in the top ten. Sequencing was performed on blood, taken before antiretroviral therapy. Every receptor here comes from an adult with HIV infection. The donor label of this sample is uncertain.

This clonotype was seen many times. V gene TRBV19 combines with J gene TRBJ2-1; D might be TRBD1 (5 bases). CDR1 LNHDA and CDR2 SQIVND come from the germline V gene (reference sequence). Trimming left V 4 bases short and J 0 bases short, with 13 bases between. There are 16 residues in the CDR3. In DNA, the CDR3 is TGTGCCAGTAGTAAGTGGGGCGGAAGCTCCTACAATGAGCAGTTCTTC. This gives the protein CASSKWGGSSYNEQFF. Based on the CDR3 plus reference TRBV19 and TRBJ2-1, the full variable domain is DGGITQSPKYLFRKEGQNVTLSCEQNLNHDAMYWYRQDPGQGLRLIYYSQIVNDFQKGDIAEGYSVSREKKESFPLTVTSAQKNPTAFYLCASSKWGGSSYNEQFFGPGTRLTVL.

This clonotype has at least ten counts. This sequence joins TRBV30 and TRBJ2-7; 9 bases fit TRBD2. J lost 6 bases, V lost 0 bases, and 12 bases had no gene match. CDR1 and CDR2 from the germline V gene are GTSNPN and SVGIG (reference sequence). This CDR3 spans 16 amino acids. The CDR3 reads CAWSVRSGRPRGEQYF. The CDR3 DNA reads TGTGCCTGGAGTGTACGAAGCGGGAGGCCCCGCGGCGAGCAGTACTTC. The variable domain in full, with the rest retrieved from reference TRBV30 and TRBJ2-7, is SQTIHQWPATLVQPVGSPLSLECTVEGTSNPNLYWYRQAAGRGLQLLFYSVGIGQISSEVPQNLSASRPQDRQFILSSKKLLLSDSGFYLCAWSVRSGRPRGEQYFGPGTRLTVT.

This clonotype is medium-sized within its sample. The chain employs TRBV28 and TRBJ2-1; D not certain. This CDR3 is built from 12 residues. The ends were cut back, 5 bases at V and 9 bases at J, with 11 bases in the middle. Looked up from germline, CDR1 is MDHEN and CDR2 is SYDVKM. The CDR3 DNA sequence: TGTGCCAGCAGTCTCGAATACGGTGAGCAGTTCTTC. It specifies CASSLEYGEQFF.

This clonotype was observed at least ten times. The chain employs TRBV7-2 and TRBJ2-1; 10 positions agree with TRBD2. Trimming removed 3 bases from V and 7 bases from J; junction bases left unmatched: 12. Germline-derived CDR1 and CDR2 are SGHTA and FQGNSA. There are 17 residues in the CDR3. CDR3 bases: TGTGCCAGCAGCTTGGCTAGCGGGGGCGGTAATGGGAATGAGCAGTTCTTC. Translation: CASSLASGGGNGNEQFF.

This clonotype was picked up many times. The genes are TRBV6-1 and TRBJ2-2; tentatively, D is TRBD2 (6 bases). The V end lost 8 bases, the J end lost 5 bases, and 15 bases lay between the germline ends. Germline V gene sequence: CDR1 MNHNS, CDR2 SASEGT. This CDR3 contains 14 residues. The DNA of the CDR3 is TGTGCCAGCCGCTGGGAGGCTGATACCGGGGAGCTGTTTTTT. Amino acids: CASRWEADTGELFF.

This clonotype has at least ten counts. The chain joins TRBV6-5 to TRBJ2-3; TRBD2 agrees at 7 bases. V shed 2 bases and J 2 bases; nucleotides not matched to a gene: 7. The germline V gene encodes CDR1 MNHEY and CDR2 SVGAGI. CDR3 length: 16 amino acids. DNA of the CDR3: TGTGCCAGCAGTTACGGCCTTCGGGGGGACACAGATACGCAGTATTTT. Amino acids: CASSYGLRGDTDTQYF.

The V call is TRBV10-3, the J call TRBJ1-1; D gene unclear. Looked up from germline, CDR1 is ENHRY and CDR2 is SYGVKD. Deletions cut 0 bases from V and 8 bases from J, with 7 bases between. CDR3 length: 12 residues. The CDR3: CAISESQGEAFF. The CDR3 DNA sequence: TGTGCCATCAGTGAGTCGCAAGGGGAAGCTTTCTTT.